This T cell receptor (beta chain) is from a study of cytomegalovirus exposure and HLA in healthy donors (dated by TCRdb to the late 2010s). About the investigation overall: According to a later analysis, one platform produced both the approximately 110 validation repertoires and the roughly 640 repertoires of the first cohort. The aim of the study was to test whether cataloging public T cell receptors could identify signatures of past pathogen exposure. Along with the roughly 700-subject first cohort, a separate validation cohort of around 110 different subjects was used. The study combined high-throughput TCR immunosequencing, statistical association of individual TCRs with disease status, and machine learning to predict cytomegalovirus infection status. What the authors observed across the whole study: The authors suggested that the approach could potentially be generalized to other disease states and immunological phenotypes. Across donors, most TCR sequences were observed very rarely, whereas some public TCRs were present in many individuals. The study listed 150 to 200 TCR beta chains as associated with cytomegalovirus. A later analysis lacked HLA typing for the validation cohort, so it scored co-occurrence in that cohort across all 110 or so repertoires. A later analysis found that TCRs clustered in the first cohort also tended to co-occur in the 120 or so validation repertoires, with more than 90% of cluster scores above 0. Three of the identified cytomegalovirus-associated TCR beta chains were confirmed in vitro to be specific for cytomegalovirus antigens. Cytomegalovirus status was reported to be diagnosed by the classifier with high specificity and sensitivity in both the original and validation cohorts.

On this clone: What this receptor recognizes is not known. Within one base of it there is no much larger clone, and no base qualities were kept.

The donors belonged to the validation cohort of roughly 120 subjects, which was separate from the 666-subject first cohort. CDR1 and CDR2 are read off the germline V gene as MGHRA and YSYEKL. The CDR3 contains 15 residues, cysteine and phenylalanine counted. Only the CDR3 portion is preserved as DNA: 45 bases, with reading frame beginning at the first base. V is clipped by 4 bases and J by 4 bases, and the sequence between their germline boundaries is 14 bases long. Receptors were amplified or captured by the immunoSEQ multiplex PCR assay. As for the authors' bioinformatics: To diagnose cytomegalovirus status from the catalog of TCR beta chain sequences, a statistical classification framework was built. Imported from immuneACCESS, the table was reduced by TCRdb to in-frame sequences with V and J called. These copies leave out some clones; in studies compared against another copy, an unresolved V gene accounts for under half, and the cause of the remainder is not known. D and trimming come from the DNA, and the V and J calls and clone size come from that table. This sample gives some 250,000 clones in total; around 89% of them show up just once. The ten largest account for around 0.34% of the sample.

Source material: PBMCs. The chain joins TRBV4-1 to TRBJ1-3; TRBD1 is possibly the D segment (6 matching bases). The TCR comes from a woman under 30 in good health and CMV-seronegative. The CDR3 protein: CASSPRTVDGNTIYF. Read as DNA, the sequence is TGCGCCAGCAGCCCTCGGACAGTTGACGGAAACACCATATATTTT.